The 9 T cell receptor beta chains below were found in one sample sequenced in a study of shared clonotypes between healthy human individuals. Profiling relied on immunoSEQ multiplex PCR, and the TCRdb table lists in-frame clones only, not all of them. This table holds a few million clones, about 90% found once. Material: naive CD4+ T cells from PBMCs. Indicated subset: CD45RA+ positively selected. The source is a man in his late teens or twenties in good health. Some clones in this sample may be carry-over from other donors' samples.

The chain uses TRBV11-3 and TRBJ2-2, with a possible D match to TRBD1 (5 bases). The V and J ends lost 5 bases and 4 bases respectively, with 17 bases between them. This CDR3 is 16 amino acids long. The germline gives CDR1 SGHNT, CDR2 YENEEA. CDR3 amino acids: CASSPQGGSLTGELFF. CDR3 nucleotides: TGTGCCAGCAGCCCCCAGGGTGGGTCACTCACCGGGGAGCTGTTTTTT.

This clone was seen a single time. The chain uses TRBV7-6 and TRBJ2-5; D is unresolved. V dropped 1 base and J dropped 7 bases, with 7 bases sitting between them. Germline CDR1 reads SGHVS; CDR2 reads FNYEAQ. The CDR3 runs to 12 residues. The CDR3 sequence is CASSLDHATQYF. The CDR3 coding sequence is TGTGCCAGCAGCTTAGATCATGCGACCCAGTACTTC.

A single count supports this clone. The chain employs TRBV6-5 and TRBJ2-5, with D possibly TRBD2 on 6 matching bases. CDR3 length equals 14 residues. Trimming cost V 2 bases and J 1 base, with 8 bases left between them. Germline CDR1 and CDR2: MNHEY and SVGAGI. CDR3 DNA sequence: TGTGCCAGCAGTTACGGACTAACCCAAGAGACCCAGTACTTC. Amino acid sequence: CASSYGLTQETQYF.

Of note for this clone: In the same sample, other DNA sequences code for this CDR3. The J gene is TRBJ1-1, the V gene TRBV5-1; weak D call: TRBD1 (5 bases). This CDR3 is built from 15 residues. The V and J ends lost 0 bases and 1 base respectively, with 10 bases between them. From germline, CDR1 is SGHRS and CDR2 YFSETQ. The CDR3 bases are TGCGCCAGCAGCTTGGAGGGACCCGGGAACACTGAAGCTTTCTTT. Its protein is CASSLEGPGNTEAFF.

V gene TRBV7-6 combines with J gene TRBJ1-1; 9 nucleotides match TRBD1. V gave up 3 bases and J gave up 5 bases; unmatched junction bases: 7. Germline V gene data show CDR1 as SGHVS and CDR2 as FNYEAQ. The CDR3 consists of 15 residues. The CDR3 protein is CASSFPRQGGTEAFF. CDR3 in DNA: TGTGCCAGCAGCTTCCCCCGACAGGGGGGGACTGAAGCTTTCTTT.

V usage is TRBV4-1 and J usage is TRBJ1-2; no clear D gene. The CDR3 consists of 15 residues. Germline V gene lookup returns CDR1 MGHRA and CDR2 YSYEKL. Trimming shortened V by 3 bases and J by 5 bases, and 16 bases separated the two germline ends. Here the CDR3 reads CASSHSNSLSYGYTF. Here the CDR3 DNA reads TGCGCCAGCAGCCATAGTAACAGCCTAAGTTATGGCTACACCTTC.

Note on this clone: Distinct nucleotide sequences in the sample also encode this CDR3. The J gene is TRBJ2-7, the V gene TRBV2, with 9 bases that match TRBD1. Germline V gene data show CDR1 as SNHLY and CDR2 as FYNNEI. Unmatched junction bases numbered 1, after V lost 8 bases and J lost 2 bases. The CDR3 has 12 amino acids. This chain's CDR3 is CASRDRAYEQYF. The CDR3 DNA is TGTGCCAGCCGGGACAGGGCCTACGAGCAGTACTTC.

The genes are TRBV11-2 and TRBJ2-5; the match to TRBD1 covers 8 bases. The CDR3 spans 15 residues. The J segment lost 5 bases and the V segment lost 6 bases, leaving 11 bases of the junction unmatched. CDR1 and CDR2 (germline): SGHAT, FQNNGV. In DNA, the CDR3 is TGTGCCAGCAGTGGGGGACAGGTTCTCCGGGAGACCCAGTACTTC. As protein: CASSGGQVLRETQYF.

The chain has TRBV5-4 and TRBJ2-1, with TRBD2 matching over 7 bases. The CDR3 has 16 amino acids. The V gene's germline CDR1 is SGHNT and CDR2 YYREEE (reference sequence). The trim removed 4 bases at V and 3 bases at J, leaving 10 bases unmatched. The CDR3 sequence: CASSEATGGSYNEQFF. The CDR3 DNA sequence: TGTGCCAGCAGCGAGGCTACGGGCGGGAGCTACAATGAGCAGTTCTTC.